The 32 T cell receptor beta chains given below trace back to one sample, sequenced in a study of CD8 T cells in ankylosing spondylitis. TCRdb reprocessed the 5' RACE reads with MiXCR, giving one entry per CDR3 protein. The table has some 350,000 distinct CDR3 sequences, 14% to 15% seen once. Sequencing used blood, either unsorted or a sorted T cell fraction (not recorded which). These receptors originate from a male donor with ankylosing spondylitis or in good health (not recorded which).

The sample holds a few counts of this clonotype. V is TRBV5-1 and J is TRBJ1-1; D remains ambiguous. Germline CDR1 is SGHRS and CDR2 is YFSETQ. V lost 0 bases to trimming and J lost 1 base, with 10 bases between them. The CDR3 sequence is 15 residues long. The DNA for the CDR3 is TGCGCCAGCAGCTTGGGGACCTACCAGAACACTGAAGCTTTCTTT. Encoded protein: CASSLGTYQNTEAFF.

The chain recombines TRBV6-1 with TRBJ2-3; the match to TRBD2 covers 8 bases. CDR3 length: 15 residues. The V gene end was trimmed by 6 bases and the J gene end by 9 bases; junction bases not matched to a gene: 14. Germline values: CDR1 MNHNS, CDR2 SASEGT. CDR3 DNA sequence: TGTGCCAGCAGCCGGGGCGGGGGGCCCGTTGGGACGCAGTATTTT. It yields the protein CASSRGGGPVGTQYF.

This clonotype was detected many times. CDR3 protein: CASSQGGALEQFF. Written as DNA, the CDR3 is TGTGCCAGCAGCCAAGGGGGGGCGCTTGAGCAGTTCTTC. The chain employs TRBV4-2 and TRBJ2-1; D may be TRBD1 or TRBD2 (6 bases each). The CDR3 totals 13 residues. Per the germline V gene, CDR1 is LGHNA and CDR2 is YNFKEQ. Trimming pared 1 base from V and 9 bases from J, leaving 10 bases between.

This clonotype was observed a few times. This sequence joins TRBV4-1 and TRBJ1-2, with D uncertain. CDR1 and CDR2 (germline): MGHRA, YSYEKL. The CDR3 covers 15 residues. V was cut by 0 bases and J by 4 bases, with 12 bases left in between. In DNA form, the CDR3 reads TGCGCCAGCAGCCAAGATTCGCCCAGGCGCTATGGCTACACCTTC. Translating gives CASSQDSPRRYGYTF.

In its sample, this clonotype was seen many times. The V gene is TRBV20-1, the J gene TRBJ2-1; 12 positions match TRBD2. The germline CDR1 and CDR2 sequences are DFQATT and SNEGSKA (reference sequence). The CDR3 is 15 amino acids. V shed 0 bases, J shed 6 bases, and the junction held 3 bases outside the gene matches. The CDR3 region has the DNA TGCAGTGCTAGAGAACCGGGACTAGCGGGCAATGAGCAGTTCTTC. Translating it yields CSAREPGLAGNEQFF.

There are a few counts of this clonotype. V gene TRBV18 combines with J gene TRBJ2-7; no firm D call. The CDR3 consists of 13 residues. V lost 6 bases, J lost 5 bases, and 14 bases lay in between. The V gene's germline CDR1 is KGHSH and CDR2 LQKENI. CDR3 DNA sequence: TGTGCCAGCTCGCCTTTCCCTTTAGACGAGCAGTACTTC. As protein: CASSPFPLDEQYF.

This clonotype was seen a handful of times. The chain links TRBV9 to TRBJ2-5; unclear D gene. V gave up 0 bases and J gave up 5 bases, with 8 bases separating them. The CDR3 totals 13 residues. Germline values: CDR1 SGDLS, CDR2 YYNGEE. In nucleotides, the CDR3 is TGTGCCAGCAGCGTAGATTTGCGGGAGACCCAGTACTTC. Encoded protein: CASSVDLRETQYF. Variable domain in full (rest from reference TRBV9 and TRBJ2-5): DSGVTQTPKHLITATGQRVTLRCSPRSGDLSVYWYQQSLDQGLQFLIQYYNGEERAKGNILERFSAQQFPDLHSELNLSSLELGDSALYFCASSVDLRETQYFGPGTRLLVL.

Ten or more counts support this clonotype. The chain uses TRBV12-3 or TRBV12-4 and TRBJ2-5; maybe TRBD2 (5 bases). The CDR3 has 13 residues. V lost 5 bases and J lost 3, with 10 bases in between. This CDR3 is CASSTGIKETQYF. In DNA, the CDR3 is TGTGCCAGCAGTACCGGGATCAAAGAGACCCAGTACTTC.

The rearrangement links TRBV15 to TRBJ2-5, with 10 positions matching TRBD2. Germline V CDR1 and CDR2: LNHNV, YYDKDF (reference sequence). The CDR3 runs 17 residues. The V and J ends lost 1 base and 4 bases, in that order; junction bases with no gene match: 9. The CDR3: CATSRGRLAGDTETQYF. The CDR3 DNA is TGTGCCACCAGCAGAGGGAGGCTAGCGGGAGACACAGAGACCCAGTACTTC. Using reference TRBV15 and TRBJ2-5 for the parts outside the CDR3, the full variable domain is DAMVIQNPRYQVTQFGKPVTLSCSQTLNHNVMYWYQQKSSQAPKLLFHYYDKDFNNEADTPDNFQSRRPNTSFCFLDIRSPGLGDTAMYLCATSRGRLAGDTETQYFGPGTRLLVL.

This clonotype has more than one count but fewer than ten. The V gene is TRBV7-9, the J gene TRBJ2-3, with a weak D call TRBD1 (6 bases). CDR1 and CDR2 from the germline V gene are SEHNR and FQNEAQ (reference sequence). CDR3 length: 15 amino acids. V was shortened by 7 bases and J by 2 bases, with 16 bases between the two germline ends. CDR3: CASNLAGDNTDTQYF. CDR3 in DNA: TGTGCCAGCAACCTGGCTGGGGACAACACAGATACGCAGTATTTT.

The chain links TRBV12-3 or TRBV12-4 to TRBJ2-7, with D hard to call. The CDR3 totals 13 residues. V lost 7 bases and J 2 bases, leaving 12 bases between the germline ends. CDR3 sequence: CASNTAGAYEQYF. The CDR3 nucleotides read TGTGCCAGCAATACCGCAGGAGCCTACGAGCAGTACTTC.

This chain links TRBV20-1 with TRBJ1-2, with a possible D match to TRBD1 (5 bases). Trimming took off 3 bases at V and 6 bases at J, with 11 bases between the two ends. From germline, CDR1 is DFQATT and CDR2 SNEGSKA (reference sequence). This CDR3 has 12 amino acids. The CDR3: CSASRRGDGYTF. CDR3 coding DNA: TGCAGTGCTAGCAGACGAGGGGATGGCTACACCTTC.

CDR3 in amino acids: CASSFDITRGGEQFF. The DNA of the CDR3 is TGTGCCAGCAGCTTCGATATAACTAGAGGTGGTGAGCAGTTCTTC. This chain joins TRBV7-9 and TRBJ2-1; TRBD2 is a possible D gene (5 bases). Germline values: CDR1 SEHNR, CDR2 FQNEAQ (reference sequence). The CDR3 is 15 amino acids. V lost 3 bases and J 9 bases, leaving 18 bases between the germline ends.

A few counts support this clonotype. The chain joins TRBV14 to TRBJ1-1; D may be TRBD1 (5 bases). The V gene's germline CDR1 is SGHDN and CDR2 FVKESK. This CDR3 has 16 residues. Trimming removed 1 base from V and 5 bases from J, with 17 bases in between. The CDR3 loop reads CASSQVTLVWGTEAFF. The CDR3 nucleotides read TGTGCCAGCAGCCAAGTGACGCTGGTATGGGGGACTGAAGCTTTCTTT.

The chain links TRBV6-6 to TRBJ2-2; 8 bases fit TRBD2. CDR1 is MNHNY, CDR2 SVGAGI, per germline (reference sequence). Germline trimming cut 6 bases from V and 7 bases from J; bases unmatched to any gene: 4. The CDR3 extends over 13 amino acids. The CDR3 is CASRQLAVGELFF. CDR3 bases: TGTGCCAGCAGACAACTAGCGGTCGGGGAGCTGTTTTTT.

The V and J genes are TRBV5-5 and TRBJ2-7, with D perhaps given as TRBD1 or TRBD2 (5 bases each). Trimming removed 4 bases from V and 2 bases from J, with 19 bases in between. The length of the CDR3 is 16 residues. The germline V gene has CDR1 SGHKS and CDR2 YYEKEE (reference sequence). The CDR3 region is CASSIYGTSAAYEQYF. The CDR3 region has the DNA TGTGCCAGCAGCATTTACGGGACCTCAGCGGCCTACGAGCAGTACTTC.

The chain carries TRBV5-1 and TRBJ2-2, with D perhaps given as TRBD1 or TRBD2 (5 bases each). This CDR3 spans 16 amino acids. V lost 1 base and J lost 0, with 10 bases in between. CDR1 and CDR2 (germline): SGHRS, YFSETQ. The CDR3 sequence is CASSLRDGANTGELFF. In DNA, the CDR3 is TGCGCCAGCAGCTTGCGGGACGGCGCGAACACCGGGGAGCTGTTTTTT.

This clonotype was counted between two and nine times. The chain carries TRBV5-1 and TRBJ2-5; 8 nucleotides agree with TRBD1. Germline assignment: CDR1 SGHRS and CDR2 YFSETQ. The CDR3 covers 13 residues. V was pared by 1 base and J by 5 bases, with 1 base of the junction left unmatched. The CDR3 loop reads CASSLPGGETQYF. In nucleotides, the CDR3 is TGCGCCAGCAGCTTGCCAGGGGGCGAGACCCAGTACTTC.

The V and J genes are TRBV5-8 and TRBJ2-1; 7 bases are a match to TRBD1. The V gene end was trimmed by 4 bases and the J gene end by 5 bases; junction bases not matched to a gene: 3. Germline lookup yields CDR1 SGHTS and CDR2 YDEGEE. This CDR3 is built from 13 residues. CDR3 residues: CASSPGTDNEQFF. CDR3 coding DNA: TGTGCCAGCAGCCCCGGGACAGACAATGAGCAGTTCTTC.

This chain links TRBV11-3 with TRBJ1-1; D gene uncertain. Germline V gene lookup returns CDR1 SGHNT and CDR2 YENEEA. The CDR3 has 11 amino acids. V lost 3 bases, J lost 6 bases, and 5 bases lay in between. This chain's CDR3 is CASSFWSEAFF. DNA for the CDR3: TGTGCCAGCAGCTTCTGGTCTGAAGCTTTCTTT. The full variable domain, in which reference TRBV11-3 and TRBJ1-1 provide the parts outside the CDR3, is EAGVVQSPRYKIIEKKQPVAFWCNPISGHNTLYWYLQNLGQGPELLIRYENEEAVDDSQLPKDRFSAERLKGVDSTLKIQPAELGDSAVYLCASSFWSEAFFGQGTRLTVV.

This clonotype was observed a few times. The chain couples TRBV5-6 to TRBJ1-5; the D gene is possibly TRBD1 (6 bases). This CDR3 has 15 amino acids. V lost 1 base, J lost 4 bases, and 12 bases lay in between. Germline CDR1 and CDR2: SGHDT and YYEEEE. CDR3 sequence: CASSLRGPGNQPQHF. In DNA form, the CDR3 reads TGTGCCAGCAGCTTGCGGGGGCCGGGTAATCAGCCCCAGCATTTT.

This clonotype was recorded a few times. The chain carries TRBV7-9 and TRBJ2-5; no reliable D call. Germline loops: CDR1 SEHNR, CDR2 FQNEAQ (reference sequence). Trimming removed 11 bases from V and 0 bases from J, with 4 bases in between. This CDR3 comprises 10 residues. The CDR3, as DNA: TGTGCCTGGGACCAAGAGACCCAGTACTTC. It encodes CAWDQETQYF.

The chain couples TRBV20-1 to TRBJ2-1; TRBD2 matches 7 bases. The CDR3 sequence is 14 residues long. Germline V gene lookup returns CDR1 DFQATT and CDR2 SNEGSKA (reference sequence). V gave up 6 bases and J gave up 7 bases; unmatched junction bases: 12. CDR3 DNA: TGCAGTGCCCACCCGACTAGCCTTTTAAATGAGCAGTTCTTC. Translated: CSAHPTSLLNEQFF.

This clonotype has a count of ten or more. The rearrangement links TRBV5-1 to TRBJ1-1; D is unclear. Germline CDR1 and CDR2: SGHRS and YFSETQ. V was pared by 0 bases and J by 1 base, with 7 bases between. This CDR3 is 14 amino acids long. CDR3 sequence: CASSLGRKNTEAFF. Here the CDR3 DNA reads TGCGCCAGCAGCTTGGGGCGGAAGAACACTGAAGCTTTCTTT.

This clonotype was detected only a few times. This chain joins TRBV7-6 and TRBJ2-7; no firm D call. Germline values: CDR1 SGHVS, CDR2 FNYEAQ. The CDR3 is 12 amino acids. V lost 0 bases to trimming and J lost 5 bases, with 5 bases between them. This chain's CDR3 is CASSLASNEQYF. CDR3 sequence (DNA): TGTGCCAGCAGCTTAGCGTCTAACGAGCAGTACTTC.

This clonotype turned up a few times. The chain employs TRBV5-1 and TRBJ2-3; no firm D call. This CDR3 is built from 15 residues. V was trimmed by 1 base and J by 0 bases, leaving 9 bases between them. Germline V gene data show CDR1 as SGHRS and CDR2 as YFSETQ. DNA of the CDR3: TGCGCCAGCAGCTTGAACTCTCCTAGCACAGATACGCAGTATTTT. Translated: CASSLNSPSTDTQYF.

This clonotype was seen many times. This rearrangement joins TRBV3-1 to TRBJ2-2; TRBD1 aligns across 7 bases. In germline, CDR1 is LGHDT, CDR2 YNNKEL (reference sequence). Unmatched junction bases numbered 12, after V lost 8 bases and J lost 3 bases. The CDR3 contains 16 residues. CDR3 sequence (DNA): TGTGCCAGCTTCCCCCCCGACAGGGATGACACCGGGGAGCTGTTTTTT. Translated, it gives CASFPPDRDDTGELFF.

Many counts were recorded for this clonotype. The rearrangement links TRBV5-1 to TRBJ1-3; D gene uncertain. The germline V and J ends were trimmed by 0 bases and 4 bases, with 8 bases remaining between them. CDR3 length equals 14 residues. CDR1 and CDR2 from the germline V gene are SGHRS and YFSETQ. CDR3 in DNA: TGCGCCAGCAGCTTGGAGGTCGCCGGAAACACCATATATTTT. It codes for CASSLEVAGNTIYF.

V and J are TRBV5-1 and TRBJ1-1; D unclear. The germline V and J ends were trimmed by 4 bases and 1 base, with 11 bases remaining between them. CDR1 and CDR2 from the germline V gene are SGHRS and YFSETQ. The CDR3 totals 14 residues. The DNA for the CDR3 is TGCGCCAGCAGCAGCGCTCCCAGGAACACTGAAGCTTTCTTT. As protein: CASSSAPRNTEAFF.

The chain joins TRBV7-2 to TRBJ1-2; 7 bases map to TRBD1. This CDR3 spans 14 amino acids. Trimming cost V 4 bases and J 3 bases; bases outside gene matches: 5. Per the germline V gene, CDR1 is SGHTA and CDR2 is FQGNSA. CDR3 nucleotide sequence: TGTGCCAGCAGCTCAGGGACAGCCTACTATGGCTACACCTTC. This translates into CASSSGTAYYGYTF.

This clonotype was recorded a few times. The chain recombines TRBV12-3 or TRBV12-4 with TRBJ2-3, with D possibly matching TRBD2 (5 bases). The CDR3 spans 14 residues. V was trimmed by 5 bases and J by 5 bases, leaving 14 bases between them. Here the CDR3 DNA reads TGTGCCAGCAGTACCGGCTCCCGGGGAGATACGCAGTATTTT. Encoded protein: CASSTGSRGDTQYF.

This clonotype was observed a few times. The chain has TRBV7-8 and TRBJ1-1, with a tentative D call TRBD1 (5 bases). Trimming took 1 base from V and 4 from J, leaving 13 bases between them. Germline assignment: CDR1 SGHVS and CDR2 FQNEAQ. This CDR3 has 15 amino acids. CDR3 residues: CASSLVQGPSTEAFF. The CDR3 nucleotides read TGTGCCAGCAGCTTAGTGCAGGGTCCCAGCACTGAAGCTTTCTTT.